The present TCR beta chain was sequenced within a study of blood T cell repertoires in COVID-19. Study-level background: Acute-phase and convalescent COVID-19 samples originated in the United States, Italy and Spain.

Authors' processing steps: Amplification from reference gene primers served as the basis for estimated nucleated cell counts. The table came from immunoSEQ multiplex PCR; TCRdb's copy has only in-frame clones and leaves some out. From that table come the V and J calls and clone size; the DNA was used to work out D and trimming. Here the sample spans a few hundred thousand clones, 82% being singletons. Per germline, CDR1 GTSNPN and CDR2 SVGIG (reference sequence). CDR3 length: 11 amino acids. The V end was cut by 3 bases, the J end by 2 bases, with 4 bases between. The material sequenced was peripheral blood. This chain connects TRBV30 to TRBJ1-1; no reliable D call. The sequence was obtained from a woman of 80 years or more with acute or convalescent COVID-19. The CDR3 region has the DNA TGTGCCTGGAGCGTAAACACTGAAGCTTTCTTT. Protein product: CAWSVNTEAFF.